What follows describes a single T cell receptor (beta chain). Its antigen remains unidentified. This table comes from immunoSEQ multiplex PCR, and its TCRdb copy is limited to in-frame clones, with some not included. Among about 73,000 clones listed, approximately 95% were seen once. The data originate from a study of cytomegalovirus exposure and HLA in healthy donors. Study-wide points: Listed as cytomegalovirus-associated were 150 or so TCR beta chains.

The CDR3 runs 13 residues. V was trimmed by 1 base and J by 7 bases, leaving 10 bases between them. Germline V gene sequence: CDR1 SEHNR, CDR2 FQNEAQ (reference sequence). The specimen was PBMCs. The genes are TRBV7-9 and TRBJ2-5; D possibly corresponds to TRBD2 (5 bases). This TCR derives from a man aged 18 to 29 in good health and CMV-seronegative. The CDR3 DNA follows: TGTGCCAGCAGCTTAGAGCGGAGCGGGACCCAGTACTTC. It is translated as CASSLERSGTQYF. Combining the CDR3 with reference TRBV7-9 and TRBJ2-5 gives the whole variable domain DTGVSQNPRHKITKRGQNVTFRCDPISEHNRLYWYRQTLGQGPEFLTYFQNEAQLEKSRLLSDRFSAERPKGSFSTLEIQRTEQGDSAMYLCASSLERSGTQYFGPGTRLLVL.